This entry describes one T cell receptor beta chain. The antigen is unknown. A single base separates this from a much larger clone, so it may be a read error. Anyone with autoimmune disease history or systemic immunosuppression was excluded. The CDR3 totals 15 residues. V was cut by 0 bases and J by 6 bases, with 11 bases left in between. Germline V lookup: CDR1 ENHRY, CDR2 SYGVKD. Clones were read by immunoSEQ multiplex PCR, and TCRdb kept only the in-frame ones, dropping some. The sample lists 42,000 or so clones, about 90% seen once, with more than 12% in the top ten. This sample was included in a study of OX40 agonist ivuxolimab in advanced cancers. Study summary: Patients assigned to dose escalation were diagnosed with hepatocellular carcinoma, melanoma, renal cell or head and neck cancer. Points from the study as a whole: Dose levels from 0.1 to 3.0 mg/kg saw CD4+ and CD8+ blood T cells expand clonally by week 6. Mean expanded clone counts were higher in CD8+ than CD4+ T cells.

This chain connects TRBV10-3 to TRBJ2-2; D gene uncertain. The specimen was CD4+ or CD8+ T cells sorted from blood, collected in a trial of the OX40 agonist ivuxolimab. The TCR was taken from an adult with an advanced solid tumor such as melanoma, head and neck, liver or kidney cancer. In nucleotides, the CDR3 is TGTGCCATCAGTGAGTCGGGCTCCAACGCCGGGGAGCTGTTTTTT. This gives the protein CAISESGSNAGELFF.